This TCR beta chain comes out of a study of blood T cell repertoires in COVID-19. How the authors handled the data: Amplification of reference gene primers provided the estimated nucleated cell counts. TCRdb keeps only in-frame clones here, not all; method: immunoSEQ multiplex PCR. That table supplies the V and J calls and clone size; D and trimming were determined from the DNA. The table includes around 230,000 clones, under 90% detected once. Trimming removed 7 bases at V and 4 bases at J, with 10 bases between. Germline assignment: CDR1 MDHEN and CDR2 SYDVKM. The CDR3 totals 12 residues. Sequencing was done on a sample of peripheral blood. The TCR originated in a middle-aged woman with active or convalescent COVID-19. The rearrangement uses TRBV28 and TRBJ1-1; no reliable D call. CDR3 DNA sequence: TGTGCCAGCACAATTGGGAGCACTGAAGCTTTCTTT. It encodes CASTIGSTEAFF. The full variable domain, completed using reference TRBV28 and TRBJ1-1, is DVKVTQSSRYLVKRTGEKVFLECVQDMDHENMFWYRQDPGLGLRLIYFSYDVKMKEKGDIPEGYSVSREKKERFSLILESASTNQTSMYLCASTIGSTEAFFGQGTRLTVV.